The rows below give T cell receptor beta chains drawn from one sample of a study of T cells in localized non-small cell lung cancer. Generated by immunoSEQ multiplex PCR, the TCRdb table keeps only in-frame clones and is missing some. The sample has 9,500 to 10,000 clones; 90% are singletons. The material was peripheral blood, obtained before any cancer treatment. These receptors all stem from a male donor older than 55 with stage III squamous cell lung carcinoma. Both conserved end residues are part of each CDR3.

V gene	J gene	CDR3 protein
TRBV7-9	TRBJ2-7	CASSLSLGRGQYF
TRBV5-8	TRBJ2-5	CASSPGLAGGLGETQYF
TRBV19	TRBJ2-5	CASSMDRVGETQYF
TRBV9	TRBJ1-6	CASSEAFNSPLHF
TRBV11-2	TRBJ1-1	CASNKPGQGPNTEAFF
TRBV7-3	TRBJ2-1	CASSRDAGAQVREQFF
TRBV6-4	TRBJ1-2	CASSESGEMGFYGYTF
TRBV7-8	TRBJ1-2	CASSLADGRAGGYTF
TRBV11-2	TRBJ2-5	CASSSRRVQQETQYF
TRBV6-6	TRBJ2-2	CASKQDDAGELFF
TRBV28	TRBJ1-5	CASSQGEGYSNQPQHF
TRBV19	TRBJ1-4	CASSRRLSVEKLFF
TRBV5-1	TRBJ1-1	CASSFEGVEAFF
TRBV5-4	TRBJ1-4	CASTDGTNEKLFF
TRBV27	TRBJ1-5	CASSFRTGSQPQHF
TRBV2	TRBJ2-3	CASSEFWDRDTDTQYF
TRBV7-9	TRBJ2-3	CASSRRLTSSTDTQYF
TRBV6-6	TRBJ1-5	CASRDDSNQPQHF
TRBV29-1	TRBJ2-7	CSVRGIYEQYF
TRBV25-1	TRBJ1-5	CASSGTAQGQPQHF
TRBV5-6	TRBJ1-5	CASSSGPRISNQPQHF
TRBV30	TRBJ2-7	CAWSVRRLSHEQYF
TRBV6-4	TRBJ1-1	CASSDSQGTEAFF
TRBV29-1	TRBJ2-3	CSVETGGVLDTQYF
TRBV9	TRBJ1-6	CASSVGDSPLHF
TRBV19	TRBJ2-3	CASSIVAGGTDTQYF
TRBV7-9	TRBJ2-2	CASSPPGQITNTGELFF
TRBV6-6	TRBJ1-6	CASRGQFRTPLHF
TRBV7-6	TRBJ2-1	CASSLGQGNLNEQFF
TRBV19	TRBJ1-1	CASSSLGMNTEAFF
TRBV5-4	TRBJ1-5	CASSSGQHSNQPQHF
TRBV14	TRBJ1-1	CASSQVIWTEAFF